This TCR beta chain originates from a study of cytomegalovirus exposure and HLA in healthy donors. On the study more broadly: From donors who were HLA-typed, an early data release held about 85 million unique TCRs. General study findings and limits: TCR association rates varied by HLA locus in a later analysis, with DRB1 highest and HLA-C lowest.

Points on this clone: Its antigen remains unidentified.

With 60 Vbeta and 13 Jbeta primers, the PCR was carried out. Produced via immunoSEQ multiplex PCR; TCRdb's table is partial and in-frame only. The sample lists around 120,000 clones; around four fifths were seen once. The CDR3 sequence is 15 residues long. CDR1 is MNHEY, CDR2 SVGAGI, per germline. The sequencing input was PBMCs. This receptor was identified in a boy younger than 10 in good health and CMV-seronegative. The chain is built from TRBV6-5 and TRBJ2-2; the match to TRBD1 covers 8 bases. The CDR3 sequence: CATRIGQGNTGELFF. The CDR3 DNA sequence: TGTGCTACGCGGATAGGACAGGGAAACACCGGGGAGCTGTTTTTT.